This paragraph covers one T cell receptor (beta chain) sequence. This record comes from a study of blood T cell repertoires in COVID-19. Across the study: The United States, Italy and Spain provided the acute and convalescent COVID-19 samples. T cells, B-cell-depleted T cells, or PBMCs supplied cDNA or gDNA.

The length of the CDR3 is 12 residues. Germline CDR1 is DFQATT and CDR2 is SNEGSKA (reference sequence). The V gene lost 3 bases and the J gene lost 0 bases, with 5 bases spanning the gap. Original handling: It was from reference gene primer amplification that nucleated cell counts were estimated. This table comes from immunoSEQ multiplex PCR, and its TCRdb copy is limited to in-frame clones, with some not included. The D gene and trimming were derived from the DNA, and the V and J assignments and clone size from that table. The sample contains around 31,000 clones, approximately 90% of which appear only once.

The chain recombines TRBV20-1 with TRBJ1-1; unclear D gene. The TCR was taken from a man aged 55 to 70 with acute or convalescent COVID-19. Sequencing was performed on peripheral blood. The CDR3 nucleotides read TGCAGTGCTAGTCCTGTGAACACTGAAGCTTTCTTT. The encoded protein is CSASPVNTEAFF.